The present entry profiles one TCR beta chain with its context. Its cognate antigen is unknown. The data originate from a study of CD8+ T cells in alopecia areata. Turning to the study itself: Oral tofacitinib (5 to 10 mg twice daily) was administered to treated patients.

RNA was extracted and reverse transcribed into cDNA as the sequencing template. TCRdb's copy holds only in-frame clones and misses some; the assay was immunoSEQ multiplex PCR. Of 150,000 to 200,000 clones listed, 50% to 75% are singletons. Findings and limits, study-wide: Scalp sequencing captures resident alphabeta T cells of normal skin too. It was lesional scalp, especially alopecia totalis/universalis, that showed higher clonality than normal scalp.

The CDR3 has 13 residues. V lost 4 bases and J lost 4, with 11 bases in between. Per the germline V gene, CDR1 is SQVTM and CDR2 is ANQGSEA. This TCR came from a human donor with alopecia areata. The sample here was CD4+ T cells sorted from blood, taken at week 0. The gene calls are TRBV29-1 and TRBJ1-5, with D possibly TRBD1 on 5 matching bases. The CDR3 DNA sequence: TGCAGCGTTGCCAGGGAGGGAAATCAGCCCCAGCATTTT. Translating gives CSVAREGNQPQHF. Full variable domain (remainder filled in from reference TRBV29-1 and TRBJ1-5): SAVISQKPSRDICQRGTSLTIQCQVDSQVTMMFWYRQQPGQSLTLIATANQGSEATYESGFVIDKFPISRPNLTFSTLTVSNMSPEDSSIYLCSVAREGNQPQHFGDGTRLSIL.